This TCR beta chain came from a study of T cells in Graves' hyperthyroidism and ophthalmopathy. RNA transcripts yielded amplified TCR beta CDR3 regions. With the HTBI primer set, the TCR CDR3 went through a first round of RT-PCR. TCRdb independently ran MiXCR on the multiplex PCR reads; one entry per CDR3 protein. The profile shows some 650,000 distinct CDR3 sequences, roughly 15% of them singletons. Patients with uncontrolled infections, other autoimmune diseases, pregnancy or lactation were excluded. This clonotype has ten or more counts. The germline V gene has CDR1 SQVTM and CDR2 ANQGSEA. CDR3 length: 12 residues. Between the trimmed V and J ends, which lost 3 bases and 7 bases, there was a span of 10 bases.

This sequence was found in a woman in her 40s with Graves' ophthalmopathy. The chain is built from TRBV29-1 and TRBJ2-1, with D unclear. Sequenced: blood. The CDR3 DNA reads as TGCAGCGTTGAGTTGGACGTGAATGAGCAGTTCTTC. Translated, it gives CSVELDVNEQFF.